One sample yielded the 18 T cell receptor beta chains listed below, sequenced in a study of T cell responses to AZD1222 COVID-19 vaccine. The method was immunoSEQ multiplex PCR; TCRdb's version includes in-frame clones alone and lacks a portion of them. The sample lists around 99,000 clones; more than 85% were seen once. Specimen: peripheral blood, collected 28 days after the second AZD1222 dose. These receptors were obtained from an adult who received the AZD1222 COVID-19 vaccine.

This clone has just one count. The rearrangement joins TRBV11-3 to TRBJ2-1; TRBD2 is a possible D gene (6 bases). V shed 1 base and J shed 6 bases, with 13 bases lying between them. Germline loops: CDR1 SGHNT, CDR2 YENEEA. This CDR3 region has 15 residues. In nucleotides, the CDR3 is TGTGCCAGCAGCTTAGGGGACTTCCTTGGCAATGAGCAGTTCTTC. As protein: CASSLGDFLGNEQFF.

The rearrangement joins TRBV25-1 to TRBJ1-1; D gene uncertain. The CDR3 spans 13 residues. Trimming took 0 bases from V and 6 from J, leaving 8 bases between them. In germline, CDR1 is MGHDK, CDR2 SYGVNS. The DNA of the CDR3 is TGTGCCAGCAGTGAATACCGGGCCTCTGAAGCTTTCTTT. Protein product: CASSEYRASEAFF.

This clone was seen a single time. The gene calls are TRBV7-9 and TRBJ1-1; D perhaps matches TRBD1 (5 bases). There are 15 residues in the CDR3. Germline CDR1 SEHNR, CDR2 FQNEAQ (reference sequence). The ends were cut back, 1 base at V and 3 bases at J, with 12 bases in the middle. CDR3 DNA sequence: TGTGCCAGCAGCTTAGGAGAGGGGCGGTACACTGAAGCTTTCTTT. This translates into CASSLGEGRYTEAFF.

This sequence joins TRBV6-5 and TRBJ1-2; 7 bases are a match to TRBD1. V gave up 5 bases and J gave up 3 bases; unmatched junction bases: 6. Per the germline V gene, CDR1 is MNHEY and CDR2 is SVGAGI. The CDR3 is 14 amino acids. CDR3 amino acids: CASSPYRGDYGYTF. In DNA form, the CDR3 reads TGTGCCAGCAGTCCCTACAGGGGAGACTATGGCTACACCTTC.

V is TRBV10-3 and J is TRBJ2-7; D uncertain. The germline V gene has CDR1 ENHRY and CDR2 SYGVKD. The CDR3 is 12 amino acids. The V gene lost 4 bases and the J gene lost 2 bases, with 6 bases spanning the gap. CDR3 region: CAISGSTYEQYF. CDR3 DNA sequence: TGTGCCATCAGTGGGTCTACCTACGAGCAGTACTTC.

The chain combines TRBV30 with TRBJ1-1; D might be TRBD1 (5 bases). V shed 4 bases and J shed 3 bases, with 12 bases lying between them. The V gene's germline CDR1 is GTSNPN and CDR2 SVGIG (reference sequence). This CDR3 contains 13 residues. CDR3 nucleotides: TGTGCCTGGACGGGGGGGTTTGACACTGAAGCTTTCTTT. As protein: CAWTGGFDTEAFF. Full variable domain (remainder filled in from reference TRBV30 and TRBJ1-1): SQTIHQWPATLVQPVGSPLSLECTVEGTSNPNLYWYRQAAGRGLQLLFYSVGIGQISSEVPQNLSASRPQDRQFILSSKKLLLSDSGFYLCAWTGGFDTEAFFGQGTRLTVV.

This chain joins TRBV5-4 and TRBJ2-1; 10 nucleotides line up with TRBD2. CDR1 SGHNT and CDR2 YYREEE come from the germline V gene (reference sequence). The CDR3 extends over 19 amino acids. Trimming cost V 0 bases and J 3 bases; bases outside gene matches: 12. CDR3 protein: CASSLGLAGDSRNYNEQFF. CDR3 nucleotides: TGTGCCAGCAGCTTGGGGCTAGCGGGAGACAGTCGGAACTACAATGAGCAGTTCTTC.

The J gene is TRBJ2-7, the V gene TRBV25-1; D perhaps matches TRBD2 (6 bases). The germline V gene encodes CDR1 MGHDK and CDR2 SYGVNS. Between the trimmed V and J ends, which lost 11 bases and 4 bases, there was a span of 15 bases. The CDR3 is 12 amino acids. CDR3: CAAGGIDYEQYF. CDR3 sequence (DNA): TGTGCCGCCGGAGGGATAGATTACGAGCAGTACTTC.

CDR3 residues: CASSAKGQGAWSPLHF. The CDR3 region has the DNA TGTGCCAGCAGCGCAAAGGGACAGGGGGCTTGGTCACCCCTCCACTTT. The chain couples TRBV11-1 to TRBJ1-6; 12 bases agree with TRBD1. Germline V gene lookup returns CDR1 SGHAT and CDR2 FQDESV (reference sequence). The CDR3 is made up of 16 amino acids. V was pared by 5 bases and J by 10 bases, with 9 bases of the junction left unmatched.

The chain is built from TRBV20-1 and TRBJ1-1; possibly TRBD1 for D (5 bases). The CDR3 has 16 amino acids. V gave up 3 bases and J gave up 3 bases, with 20 bases separating them. Looked up from germline, CDR1 is DFQATT and CDR2 is SNEGSKA (reference sequence). CDR3 residues: CSASRVGRQRDTEAFF. In nucleotides, the CDR3 is TGCAGTGCTAGTAGGGTGGGGAGACAGAGGGACACTGAAGCTTTCTTT.

This sequence joins TRBV3-1 (or the pseudogene TRBV3-2) and TRBJ1-4, with D unresolved. Trimming removed 0 bases at V and 3 bases at J, with 8 bases between. Per the germline V gene, CDR1 is LGHDT and CDR2 is YNNKEL (reference sequence). CDR3 size: 15 residues. The CDR3 DNA reads TGTGCCAGCAGCCAAGATCCCGGCTCTAATGAAAAACTGTTTTTT. Amino acid sequence: CASSQDPGSNEKLFF.

The V gene is TRBV29-1, the J gene TRBJ2-3; no clear D gene. This CDR3 contains 12 residues. Between the trimmed V and J ends, which lost 8 bases and 0 bases, there was a span of 9 bases. CDR1 and CDR2 from the germline V gene are SQVTM and ANQGSEA. CDR3 in amino acids: CSLGQSTDTQYF. The CDR3, as DNA: TGCAGCTTGGGCCAGAGCACAGATACGCAGTATTTT.

This clone was counted a single time. This chain links TRBV28 with TRBJ1-1, with D perhaps TRBD1 (5 bases). V shed 4 bases and J shed 4 bases, with 22 bases lying between them. Germline V lookup: CDR1 MDHEN, CDR2 SYDVKM. The CDR3 is 17 residues long. CDR3 sequence: CASSSPGRGIDGTEAFF. The CDR3 DNA sequence: TGTGCCAGCAGTTCCCCGGGACGCGGAATTGATGGCACTGAAGCTTTCTTT.

The V call is TRBV27, the J call TRBJ1-6, with 7 bases identical to TRBD1. The V segment lost 6 bases and the J segment 3 bases; nucleotides outside the gene matches: 8. Germline V CDR1 and CDR2: MNHEY, SMNVEV (reference sequence). This CDR3 is 16 amino acids long. The CDR3 loop reads CASRLGGTDYNSPLHF. The DNA for the CDR3 is TGTGCCAGCAGGCTGGGCGGGACAGACTATAATTCACCCCTCCACTTT.

V usage is TRBV12-3 or TRBV12-4 and J usage is TRBJ1-2; D is possibly TRBD1 (6 bases). The CDR3 contains 13 residues. With 3 bases removed from V and 7 bases from J, the gap between germline ends came to 12 bases. The CDR3 region is CASSFSGARGYTF. For the CDR3, the DNA is TGTGCCAGCAGTTTTTCAGGGGCGCGTGGCTACACCTTC.

The chain is built from TRBV2 and TRBJ1-2; no definite D call. The CDR3 sequence is 13 residues long. V was shortened by 4 bases and J by 3 bases, with 9 bases between the two germline ends. Germline V gene sequence: CDR1 SNHLY, CDR2 FYNNEI. In nucleotides, the CDR3 is TGTGCCAGCAGTGGTGGCGAGGACTATGGCTACACCTTC. Amino acid sequence: CASSGGEDYGYTF.

This chain connects TRBV28 to TRBJ1-5; no definite D call. The CDR3 has 15 residues. From germline, CDR1 is MDHEN and CDR2 SYDVKM. Trimming stripped 5 bases from V and 2 bases from J, with 13 bases between. CDR3 bases: TGTGCCAGCAGTACCCCCGGGCCCGGCAATCAGCCCCAGCATTTT. Protein product: CASSTPGPGNQPQHF.

The chain couples TRBV10-3 to TRBJ1-5; no clear D gene. The V gene lost 8 bases and the J gene lost 6 bases, with 11 bases spanning the gap. The CDR3 is 12 amino acids. CDR1 and CDR2 (germline): ENHRY, SYGVKD. CDR3 region: CAISVGSQPQHF. The CDR3 bases are TGTGCCATCTCTGTGGGAAGTCAGCCCCAGCATTTT.